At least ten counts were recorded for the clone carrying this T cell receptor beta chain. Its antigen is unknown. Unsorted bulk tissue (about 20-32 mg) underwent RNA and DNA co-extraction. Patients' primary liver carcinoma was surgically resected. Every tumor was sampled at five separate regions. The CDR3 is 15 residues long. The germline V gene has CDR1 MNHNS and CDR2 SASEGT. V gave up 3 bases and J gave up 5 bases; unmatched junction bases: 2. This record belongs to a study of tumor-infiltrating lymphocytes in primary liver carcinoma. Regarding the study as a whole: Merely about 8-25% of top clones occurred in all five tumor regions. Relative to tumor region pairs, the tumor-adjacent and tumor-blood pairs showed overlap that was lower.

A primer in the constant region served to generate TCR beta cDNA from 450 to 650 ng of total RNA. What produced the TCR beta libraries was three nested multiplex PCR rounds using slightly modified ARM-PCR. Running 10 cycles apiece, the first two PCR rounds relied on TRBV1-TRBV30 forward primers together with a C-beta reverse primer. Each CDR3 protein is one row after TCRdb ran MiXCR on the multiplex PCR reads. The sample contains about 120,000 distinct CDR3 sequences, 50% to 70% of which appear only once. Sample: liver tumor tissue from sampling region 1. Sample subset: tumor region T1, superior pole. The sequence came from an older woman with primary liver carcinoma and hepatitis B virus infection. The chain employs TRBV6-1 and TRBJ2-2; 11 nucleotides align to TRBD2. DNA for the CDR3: TGTGCCAGCAGTGAGGGACTAGCGGCTACCGGGGAGCTGTTTTTT. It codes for CASSEGLAATGELFF.